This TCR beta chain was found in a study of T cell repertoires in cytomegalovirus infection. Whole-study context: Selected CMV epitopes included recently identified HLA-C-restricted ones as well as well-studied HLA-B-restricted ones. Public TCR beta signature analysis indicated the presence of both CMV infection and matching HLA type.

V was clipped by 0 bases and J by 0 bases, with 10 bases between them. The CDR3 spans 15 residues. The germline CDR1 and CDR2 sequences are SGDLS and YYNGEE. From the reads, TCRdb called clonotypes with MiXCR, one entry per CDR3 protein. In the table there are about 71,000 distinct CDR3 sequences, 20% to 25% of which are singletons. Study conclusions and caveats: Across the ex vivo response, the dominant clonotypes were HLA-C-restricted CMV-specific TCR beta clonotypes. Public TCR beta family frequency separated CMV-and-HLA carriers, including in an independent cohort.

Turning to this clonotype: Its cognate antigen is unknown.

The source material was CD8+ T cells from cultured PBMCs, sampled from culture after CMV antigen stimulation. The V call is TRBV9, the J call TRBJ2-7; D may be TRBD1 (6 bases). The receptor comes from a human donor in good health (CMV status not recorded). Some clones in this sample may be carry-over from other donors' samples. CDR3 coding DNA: TGTGCCAGCAGCGTAGCTCCAGGGGCCTCCTACGAGCAGTACTTC. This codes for CASSVAPGASYEQYF.